This TCR beta chain was identified in a study of cytomegalovirus exposure and HLA in healthy donors. General observations from the study: In a later analysis, the majority of CMV-associated beta chains seemingly showed HLA restriction. Judged likely to be a sequencing artifact was a cluster of highly shared sequence variants. Among donors in an Asian-associated ancestry cluster, a later analysis reportedly found fewer N-insertions than the roughly 670-donor mean. Per a later analysis, 15,000 to 20,000 TCR beta sequences showed association with HLA alleles at 0.05 false discovery rate.

CDR1 is SNHLY and CDR2 is FYNNEI in the germline V gene. V dropped 6 bases and J dropped 6 bases, with 10 bases sitting between them. The CDR3 is 12 residues long. As regards this clone: The antigen remains unidentified.

Vbeta (60) and Jbeta (13) primers were used in the PCR. Assay: immunoSEQ multiplex PCR; the TCRdb copy retains only in-frame clones and omits some. Seen here are some 90,000 clones, roughly 80% observed once, and the top ten hold around 23%. Source material: PBMCs. The clonotype originates from a woman aged 45-65 years in good health and CMV-seropositive. The rearrangement links TRBV2 to TRBJ2-3, with a possible D match to TRBD2 (6 bases). CDR3 bases: TGTGCCAGCAGGGAGGAGGGGGATACGCAGTATTTT. It translates to CASREEGDTQYF. The whole variable domain, filled in from reference TRBV2 and TRBJ2-3, reads EPEVTQTPSHQVTQMGQEVILRCVPISNHLYFYWYRQILGQKVEFLVSFYNNEISEKSEIFDDQFSVERPDGSNFTLKIRSTKLEDSAMYFCASREEGDTQYFGPGTRLTVL.